One and the same sample provided the 10 T cell receptor beta chains below, sequenced in a study of OX40 agonist ivuxolimab in advanced cancers. Repertoires were generated with immunoSEQ multiplex PCR, while TCRdb's copy carries only in-frame clones and drops some. The sample includes more than 20,000 clones, around four fifths of them seen just once. Sequenced here: CD4+ or CD8+ T cells sorted from blood, sampled in a trial of the OX40 agonist ivuxolimab. Source of these receptors: an adult with an advanced solid tumor such as melanoma, head and neck, liver or kidney cancer.

The chain joins TRBV2 to TRBJ1-4, with 7 positions matching TRBD1. This CDR3 contains 14 residues. CDR1 is SNHLY and CDR2 is FYNNEI in the germline V gene. The junction had 11 bases not matched to a gene; V was cut back by 8 bases and J by 8 bases. The CDR3 loop is CASRRQTGMEKLFF. In DNA form, the CDR3 reads TGTGCCAGCCGACGCCAGACAGGGATGGAAAAACTGTTTTTT.

The CDR3 nucleotides read TGTGCCAGCAGTCAGGGACAGGGTATACAGACCCAGTACTTC. This codes for CASSQGQGIQTQYF. The chain has TRBV6-1 and TRBJ2-5, with 9 bases fitting TRBD1. V lost 5 bases, J lost 6 bases, and 7 bases stayed unmatched. The CDR3 consists of 14 residues. CDR1 and CDR2 from the germline V gene are MNHNS and SASEGT.

This chain joins TRBV7-8 and TRBJ2-5; 10 nucleotides agree with TRBD2. Gene TRBJ2-7 matches the end of the DNA better, so the J call may be wrong. This CDR3 is built from 15 residues. From germline, CDR1 is SGHVS and CDR2 FQNEAQ. CDR3 nucleotide sequence: TGTGCCAGCAGCGCCTCTGGACTAGCGGTGTACGAGCAGTACTTC. It encodes CASSASGLAVYEQYF.

The chain links TRBV7-9 to TRBJ2-3, with D unresolved. Trimming stripped 5 bases from V and 6 bases from J, with 9 bases between. Germline loops: CDR1 SEHNR, CDR2 FQNEAQ (reference sequence). The CDR3 length is 12 residues. The CDR3 bases are TGTGCCAGCAGCCTTCTCCGGGATACGCAGTATTTT. Amino acids: CASSLLRDTQYF.

The rearrangement uses TRBV2 and TRBJ2-7; no clear D gene. Trimming shortened V by 7 bases and J by 3 bases, and 10 bases separated the two germline ends. The CDR3 contains 12 residues. Germline-derived CDR1 and CDR2 are SNHLY and FYNNEI. CDR3 in amino acids: CASTNAVYEQYF. For the CDR3, the DNA is TGTGCCAGCACTAACGCAGTCTACGAGCAGTACTTC.

The chain carries TRBV27 and TRBJ1-1; 9 bases align to TRBD1. CDR1 and CDR2 (germline): MNHEY, SMNVEV (reference sequence). The trim removed 4 bases at V and 5 bases at J, leaving 8 bases unmatched. This CDR3 is 15 amino acids long. The CDR3 DNA reads TGTGCCAGCAGTTCCGGAACAGGGGGCTGGACTGAAGCTTTCTTT. This codes for CASSSGTGGWTEAFF.

The V and J genes are TRBV5-4 and TRBJ1-4; D not resolved. Germline loops: CDR1 SGHNT, CDR2 YYREEE (reference sequence). This CDR3 comprises 16 residues. V was shortened by 5 bases and J by 2 bases, with 16 bases between the two germline ends. The CDR3 reads CASSAGSPGTNEKLFF. In DNA, the CDR3 is TGTGCCAGCAGTGCGGGCTCACCTGGGACTAATGAAAAACTGTTTTTT.

J is TRBJ2-1 and V is TRBV4-1; the match to TRBD2 covers 10 bases. Germline V gene sequence: CDR1 MGHRA, CDR2 YSYEKL. V gave up 0 bases and J gave up 6 bases; unmatched junction bases: 8. The CDR3 spans 17 residues. CDR3 amino acids: CASSQERSSGRLNEQFF. As DNA, the CDR3 is TGCGCCAGCAGCCAAGAAAGGTCTAGCGGGAGACTCAATGAGCAGTTCTTC.

On this clone itself: At one boundary the junction diverges from the germline segment, which might be a read error. V usage is TRBV7-7 and J usage is TRBJ2-7; D could derive from TRBD1 or TRBD2 (6 bases each). The CDR3 runs 13 residues. Germline values: CDR1 SSHAT, CDR2 FNYEAQ (reference sequence). The CDR3 region is CASSFKGEDEQYF. The CDR3, as DNA: TGTGCTAGCAGCTTTAAGGGGGAGGACGAGCAGTACTTC.

The gene calls are TRBV5-8 and TRBJ2-3; tentative D call: TRBD2 (6 bases). The germline CDR1 and CDR2 sequences are SGHTS and YDEGEE. This CDR3 contains 14 residues. V was pared by 2 bases and J by 6 bases, with 13 bases between. The CDR3: CASSFVEAGDTQYF. For the CDR3, the DNA is TGTGCCAGCAGCTTTGTAGAGGCGGGGGATACGCAGTATTTT.